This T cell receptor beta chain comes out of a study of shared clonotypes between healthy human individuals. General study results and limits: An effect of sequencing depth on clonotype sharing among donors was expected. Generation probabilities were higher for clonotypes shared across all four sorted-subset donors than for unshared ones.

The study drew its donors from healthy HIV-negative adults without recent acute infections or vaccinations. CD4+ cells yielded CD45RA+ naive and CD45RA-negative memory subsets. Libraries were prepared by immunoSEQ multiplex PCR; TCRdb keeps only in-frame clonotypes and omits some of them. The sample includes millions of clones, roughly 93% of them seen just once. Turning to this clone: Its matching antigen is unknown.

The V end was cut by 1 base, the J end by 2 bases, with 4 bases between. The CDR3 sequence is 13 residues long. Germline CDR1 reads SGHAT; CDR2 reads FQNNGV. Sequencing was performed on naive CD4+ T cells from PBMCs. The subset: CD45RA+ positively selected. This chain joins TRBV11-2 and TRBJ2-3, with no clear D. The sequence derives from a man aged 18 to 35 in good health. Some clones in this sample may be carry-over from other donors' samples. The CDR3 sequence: CASSLAYTDTQYF. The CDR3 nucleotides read TGTGCCAGCAGCTTAGCCTACACAGATACGCAGTATTTT. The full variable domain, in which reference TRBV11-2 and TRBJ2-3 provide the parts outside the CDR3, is EAGVAQSPRYKIIEKRQSVAFWCNPISGHATLYWYQQILGQGPKLLIQFQNNGVVDDSQLPKDRFSAERLKGVDSTLKIQPAKLEDSAVYLCASSLAYTDTQYFGPGTRLTVL.